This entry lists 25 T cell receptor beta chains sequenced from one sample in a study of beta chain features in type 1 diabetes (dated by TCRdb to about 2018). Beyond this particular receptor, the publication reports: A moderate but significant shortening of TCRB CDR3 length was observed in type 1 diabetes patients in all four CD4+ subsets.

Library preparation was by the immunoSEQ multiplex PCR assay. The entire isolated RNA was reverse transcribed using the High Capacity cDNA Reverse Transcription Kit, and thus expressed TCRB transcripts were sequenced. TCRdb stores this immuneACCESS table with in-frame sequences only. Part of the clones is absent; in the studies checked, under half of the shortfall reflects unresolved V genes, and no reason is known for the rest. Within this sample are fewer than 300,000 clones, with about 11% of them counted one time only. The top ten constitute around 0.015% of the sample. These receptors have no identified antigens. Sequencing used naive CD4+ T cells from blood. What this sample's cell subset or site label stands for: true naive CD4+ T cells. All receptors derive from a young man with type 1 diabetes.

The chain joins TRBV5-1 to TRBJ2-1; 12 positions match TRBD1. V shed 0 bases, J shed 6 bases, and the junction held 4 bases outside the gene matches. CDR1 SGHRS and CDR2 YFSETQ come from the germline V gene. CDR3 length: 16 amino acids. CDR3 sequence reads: CASSLAGTGGPNEQFF. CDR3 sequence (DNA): TGCGCCAGCAGCTTGGCCGGGACAGGGGGCCCCAATGAGCAGTTCTTC. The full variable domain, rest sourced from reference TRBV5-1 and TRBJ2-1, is KAGVTQTPRYLIKTRGQQVTLSCSPISGHRSVSWYQQTPGQGLQFLFEYFSETQRNKGNFPGRFSGRQFSNSRSEMNVSTLELGDSALYLCASSLAGTGGPNEQFFGPGTRLTVL.

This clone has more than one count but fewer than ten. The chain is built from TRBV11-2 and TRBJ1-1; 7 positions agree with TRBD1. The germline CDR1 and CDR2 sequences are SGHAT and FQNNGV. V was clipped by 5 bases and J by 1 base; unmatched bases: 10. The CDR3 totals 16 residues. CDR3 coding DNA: TGTGCCAGCAGCCTCAAATCTCAGGGGGGGAACACTGAAGCTTTCTTT. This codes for CASSLKSQGGNTEAFF. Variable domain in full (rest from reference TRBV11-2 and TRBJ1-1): EAGVAQSPRYKIIEKRQSVAFWCNPISGHATLYWYQQILGQGPKLLIQFQNNGVVDDSQLPKDRFSAERLKGVDSTLKIQPAKLEDSAVYLCASSLKSQGGNTEAFFGQGTRLTVV.

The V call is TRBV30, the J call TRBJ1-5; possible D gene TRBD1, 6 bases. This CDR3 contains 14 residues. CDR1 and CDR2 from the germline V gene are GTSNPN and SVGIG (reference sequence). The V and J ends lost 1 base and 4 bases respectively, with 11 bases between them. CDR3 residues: CAWSAQGQNQPQHF. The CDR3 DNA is TGTGCCTGGAGTGCCCAGGGGCAGAATCAGCCCCAGCATTTT.

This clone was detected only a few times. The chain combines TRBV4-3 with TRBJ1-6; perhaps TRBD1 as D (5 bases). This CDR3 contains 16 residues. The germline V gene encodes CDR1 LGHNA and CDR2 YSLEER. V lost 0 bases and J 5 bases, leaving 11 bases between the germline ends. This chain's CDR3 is CASSQEDTWNNSPLHF. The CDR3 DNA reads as TGCGCCAGCAGCCAAGAGGACACGTGGAATAATTCACCCCTCCACTTT.

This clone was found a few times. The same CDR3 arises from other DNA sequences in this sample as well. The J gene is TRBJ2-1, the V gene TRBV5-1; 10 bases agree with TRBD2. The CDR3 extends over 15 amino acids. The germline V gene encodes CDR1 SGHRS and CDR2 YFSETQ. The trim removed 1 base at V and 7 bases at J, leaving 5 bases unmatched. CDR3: CASSLSGGARNEQFF. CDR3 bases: TGCGCCAGCAGCTTGAGCGGGGGGGCGCGGAATGAGCAGTTCTTC.

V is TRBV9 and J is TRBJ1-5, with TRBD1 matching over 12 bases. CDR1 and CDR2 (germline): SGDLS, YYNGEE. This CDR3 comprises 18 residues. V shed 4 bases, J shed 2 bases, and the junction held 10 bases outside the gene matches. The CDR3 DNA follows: TGTGCCAGCAGCAAGGGACAGGGGGCGGGAGGAGGCAATCAGCCCCAGCATTTT. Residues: CASSKGQGAGGGNQPQHF.

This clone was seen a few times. Here the CDR3 reads CASSLGTQGEAFF. For the CDR3, the DNA is TGTGCCAGCAGCTTAGGGACGCAGGGGGAAGCTTTCTTT. The genes are TRBV11-2 and TRBJ1-1; a weak D match, TRBD1 (6 bases). V lost 1 base and J lost 8, with 11 bases in between. Looked up from germline, CDR1 is SGHAT and CDR2 is FQNNGV. The CDR3 sequence is 13 residues long. Full variable domain (missing parts from reference TRBV11-2 and TRBJ1-1): EAGVAQSPRYKIIEKRQSVAFWCNPISGHATLYWYQQILGQGPKLLIQFQNNGVVDDSQLPKDRFSAERLKGVDSTLKIQPAKLEDSAVYLCASSLGTQGEAFFGQGTRLTVV.

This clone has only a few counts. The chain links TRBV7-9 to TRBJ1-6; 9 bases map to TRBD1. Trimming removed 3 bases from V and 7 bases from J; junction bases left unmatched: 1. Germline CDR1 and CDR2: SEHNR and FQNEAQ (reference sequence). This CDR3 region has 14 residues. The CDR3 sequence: CASSFGQGNSPLHF. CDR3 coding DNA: TGTGCCAGCAGCTTTGGACAGGGGAATTCACCCCTCCACTTT.

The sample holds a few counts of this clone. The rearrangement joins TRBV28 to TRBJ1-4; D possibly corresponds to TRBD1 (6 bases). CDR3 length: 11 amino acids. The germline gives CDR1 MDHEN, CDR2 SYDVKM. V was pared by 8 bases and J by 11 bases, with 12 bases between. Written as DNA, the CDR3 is TGTGCCAGCTCCGACCAGGGGAAACTGTTTTTT. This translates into CASSDQGKLFF.

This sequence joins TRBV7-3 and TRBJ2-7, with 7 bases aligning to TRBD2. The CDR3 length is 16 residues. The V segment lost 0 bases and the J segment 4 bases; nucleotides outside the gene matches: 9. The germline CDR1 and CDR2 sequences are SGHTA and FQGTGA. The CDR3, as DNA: TGTGCCAGCAGCTTAACGGGGGGACTACCCCCATACGAGCAGTACTTC. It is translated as CASSLTGGLPPYEQYF.

CDR3 sequence reads: CASSPWAGVTRANVLTF. The CDR3 nucleotides are TGTGCCAGCAGCCCCTGGGCGGGGGTGACTCGGGCCAACGTCCTGACTTTC. The rearrangement uses TRBV7-9 and TRBJ2-6, with 7 nucleotides matching TRBD2. The ends lost 5 bases at V and 5 bases at J; junction bases unmatched: 12. From germline, CDR1 is SEHNR and CDR2 FQNEAQ (reference sequence). CDR3 size: 17 residues. The whole variable domain, filled in from reference TRBV7-9 and TRBJ2-6, reads DTGVSQNPRHKITKRGQNVTFRCDPISEHNRLYWYRQTLGQGPEFLTYFQNEAQLEKSRLLSDRFSAERPKGSFSTLEIQRTEQGDSAMYLCASSPWAGVTRANVLTFGAGSRLTVL.

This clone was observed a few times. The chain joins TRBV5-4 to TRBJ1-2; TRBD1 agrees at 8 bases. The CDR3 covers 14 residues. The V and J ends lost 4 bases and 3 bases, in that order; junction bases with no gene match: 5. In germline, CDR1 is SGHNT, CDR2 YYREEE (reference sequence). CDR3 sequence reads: CASSPLTGDYGYTF. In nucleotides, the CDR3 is TGTGCCAGCAGCCCCTTGACAGGGGACTATGGCTACACCTTC.

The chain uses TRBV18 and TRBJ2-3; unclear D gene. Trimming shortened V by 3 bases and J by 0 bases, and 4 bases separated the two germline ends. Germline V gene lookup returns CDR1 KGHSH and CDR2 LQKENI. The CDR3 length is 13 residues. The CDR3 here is CASSPLSTDTQYF. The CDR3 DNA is TGTGCCAGCTCACCGCTAAGCACAGATACGCAGTATTTT.

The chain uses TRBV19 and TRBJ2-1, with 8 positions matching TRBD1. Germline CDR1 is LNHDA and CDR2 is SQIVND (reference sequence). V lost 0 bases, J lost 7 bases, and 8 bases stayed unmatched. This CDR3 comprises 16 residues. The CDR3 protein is CASSIDGPRGRNEQFF. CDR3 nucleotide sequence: TGTGCCAGTAGTATAGACGGTCCCAGGGGGCGGAATGAGCAGTTCTTC.

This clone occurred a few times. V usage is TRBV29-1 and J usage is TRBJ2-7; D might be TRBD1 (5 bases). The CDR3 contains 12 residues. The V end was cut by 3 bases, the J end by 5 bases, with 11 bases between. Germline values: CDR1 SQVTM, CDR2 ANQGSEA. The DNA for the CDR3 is TGCAGCGTTGATGTCCCGACAGACGAGCAGTACTTC. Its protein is CSVDVPTDEQYF.

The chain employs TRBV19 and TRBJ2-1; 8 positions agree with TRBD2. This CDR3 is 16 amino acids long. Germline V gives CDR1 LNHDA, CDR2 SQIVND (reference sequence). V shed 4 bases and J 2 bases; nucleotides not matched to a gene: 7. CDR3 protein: CASSTLAVRAYNEQFF. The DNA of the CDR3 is TGTGCCAGTAGTACACTAGCGGTACGGGCCTACAATGAGCAGTTCTTC.

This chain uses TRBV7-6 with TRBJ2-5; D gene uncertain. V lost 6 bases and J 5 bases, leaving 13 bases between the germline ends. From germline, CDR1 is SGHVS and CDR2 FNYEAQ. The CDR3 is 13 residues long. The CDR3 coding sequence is TGTGCCAGCAGACCTCGACTCGGGGAGACCCAGTACTTC. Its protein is CASRPRLGETQYF.

This CDR3 is CAISRGTGGNSPLHF. CDR3 in DNA: TGTGCCATCAGCCGGGGGACAGGGGGAAATTCACCCCTCCACTTT. This chain joins TRBV10-3 and TRBJ1-6; 11 nucleotides align to TRBD1. Germline V CDR1 and CDR2: ENHRY, SYGVKD. The J segment lost 7 bases and the V segment lost 6 bases, leaving 5 bases of the junction unmatched. This CDR3 contains 15 residues.

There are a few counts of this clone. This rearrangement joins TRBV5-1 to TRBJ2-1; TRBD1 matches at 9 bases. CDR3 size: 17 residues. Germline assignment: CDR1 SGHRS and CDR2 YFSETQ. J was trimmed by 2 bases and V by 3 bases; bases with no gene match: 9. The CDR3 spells CASSSPGTGKPYNEQFF. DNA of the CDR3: TGCGCCAGCAGCTCACCCGGGACAGGGAAACCCTACAATGAGCAGTTCTTC.

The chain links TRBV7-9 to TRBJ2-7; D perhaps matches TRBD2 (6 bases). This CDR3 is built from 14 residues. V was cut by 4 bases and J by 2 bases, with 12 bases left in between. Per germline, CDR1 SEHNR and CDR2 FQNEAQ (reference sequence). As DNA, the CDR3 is TGTGCCAGCAGCTCCGGGGGTCCTCCCTACGAGCAGTACTTC. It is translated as CASSSGGPPYEQYF.

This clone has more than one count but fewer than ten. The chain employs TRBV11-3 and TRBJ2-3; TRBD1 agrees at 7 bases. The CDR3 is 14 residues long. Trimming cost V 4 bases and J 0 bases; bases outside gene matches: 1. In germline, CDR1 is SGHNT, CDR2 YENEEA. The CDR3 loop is CASSSGGSTDTQYF. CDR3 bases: TGTGCCAGCAGCTCAGGGGGTAGCACAGATACGCAGTATTTT.

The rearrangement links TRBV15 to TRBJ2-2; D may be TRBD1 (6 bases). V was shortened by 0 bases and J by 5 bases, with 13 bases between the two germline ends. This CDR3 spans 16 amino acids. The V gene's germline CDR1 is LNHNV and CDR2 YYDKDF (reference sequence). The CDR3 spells CATSRETGSLTGELFF. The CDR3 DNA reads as TGTGCCACCAGCAGAGAGACAGGCTCGTTGACCGGGGAGCTGTTTTTT.

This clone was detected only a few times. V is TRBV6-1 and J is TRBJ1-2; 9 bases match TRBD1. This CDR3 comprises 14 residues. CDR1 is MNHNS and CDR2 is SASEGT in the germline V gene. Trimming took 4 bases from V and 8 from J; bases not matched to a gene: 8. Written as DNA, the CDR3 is TGTGCCAGCAGTGCGCTTAACAGGGGGCAAGGCTACACCTTC. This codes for CASSALNRGQGYTF.

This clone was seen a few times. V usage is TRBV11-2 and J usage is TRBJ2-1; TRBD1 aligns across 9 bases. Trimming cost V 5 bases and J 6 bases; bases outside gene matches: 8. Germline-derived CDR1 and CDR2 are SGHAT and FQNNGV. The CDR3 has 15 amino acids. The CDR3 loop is CASSLGQGRVNEQFF. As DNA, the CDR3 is TGTGCCAGCAGCCTGGGACAGGGACGCGTCAATGAGCAGTTCTTC.

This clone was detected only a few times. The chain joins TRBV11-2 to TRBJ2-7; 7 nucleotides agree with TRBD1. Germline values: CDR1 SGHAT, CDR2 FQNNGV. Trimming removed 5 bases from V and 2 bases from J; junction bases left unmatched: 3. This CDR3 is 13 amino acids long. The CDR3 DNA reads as TGTGCCAGCAGCATCGGACAGGCCTACGAGCAGTACTTC. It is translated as CASSIGQAYEQYF.